The 10 T cell receptor beta chains below were found in one sample sequenced in a study of shared clonotypes between healthy human individuals. This table comes from immunoSEQ multiplex PCR, and its TCRdb copy is limited to in-frame clones, with some not included. The sample carries 1.4 million to 1.5 million clones, around 97% recorded once. Sample: naive CD4+ T cells sorted from blood. Indicated subset: CD45RA+ positively selected. All receptors derive from a man younger than 45 in good health.

The chain has TRBV7-2 and TRBJ2-2; no clear D gene. The CDR3 contains 13 residues. In germline, CDR1 is SGHTA, CDR2 FQGNSA. Trimming left V 3 bases short and J 5 bases short, with 7 bases between. For the CDR3, the DNA is TGTGCCAGCAGCTTCATCGAGACCGGGGAGCTGTTTTTT. Its protein is CASSFIETGELFF.

The chain recombines TRBV18 with TRBJ1-5; D perhaps matches TRBD1 (6 bases). Germline V gives CDR1 KGHSH, CDR2 LQKENI. Between the trimmed V and J ends, which lost 2 bases and 3 bases, there was a span of 8 bases. This CDR3 is 14 amino acids long. The CDR3, as DNA: TGTGCCAGCTCACCAGTGGGGGCCAATCAGCCCCAGCATTTT. Its protein product is CASSPVGANQPQHF.

The chain joins TRBV5-4 to TRBJ2-1; maybe TRBD1 (6 bases). CDR3 length equals 16 residues. From germline, CDR1 is SGHNT and CDR2 YYREEE (reference sequence). Between the trimmed V and J ends, which lost 0 bases and 8 bases, there was a span of 18 bases. The CDR3 protein is CASSLGSGAGLHEQFF. CDR3 DNA sequence: TGTGCCAGCAGCTTGGGCTCAGGGGCAGGTTTGCATGAGCAGTTCTTC.

This chain connects TRBV11-3 to TRBJ2-1, with 10 nucleotides matching TRBD2. The V segment lost 2 bases and the J segment 1 base; nucleotides outside the gene matches: 11. Germline lookup yields CDR1 SGHNT and CDR2 YENEEA. There are 19 residues in the CDR3. This CDR3 is CASSLTGVSGRGSYNEQFF. In DNA, the CDR3 is TGTGCCAGCAGCTTAACGGGTGTCAGCGGGAGGGGATCCTACAATGAGCAGTTCTTC.

This clone is a singleton in its sample. This chain uses TRBV10-3 with TRBJ2-3; D uncertain. CDR1 ENHRY and CDR2 SYGVKD come from the germline V gene. Trimming cost V 6 bases and J 1 base, with 11 bases left between them. The CDR3 totals 14 residues. The CDR3 loop is CAIRFKEGTDTQYF. The CDR3 DNA follows: TGTGCCATCAGGTTTAAGGAAGGCACAGATACGCAGTATTTT.

The rearrangement joins TRBV5-5 to TRBJ2-2; the D gene could be TRBD1 or TRBD2 (5 bases each). Germline assignment: CDR1 SGHKS and CDR2 YYEKEE (reference sequence). This CDR3 contains 15 residues. V lost 5 bases to trimming and J lost 0 bases, with 11 bases between them. CDR3 DNA: TGTGCCAGCAGGATCGGGACCCCGAACACCGGGGAGCTGTTTTTT. Protein sequence: CASRIGTPNTGELFF.

The CDR3 reads CASSSWSGVLRGRYEQYF. The CDR3 nucleotides are TGTGCCAGCAGCTCGTGGTCAGGGGTTTTGCGGGGACGCTACGAGCAGTACTTC. V is TRBV27 and J is TRBJ2-7; perhaps D is TRBD1 or TRBD2 (6 bases each). The CDR3 spans 18 residues. Germline CDR1 reads MNHEY; CDR2 reads SMNVEV (reference sequence). V gave up 6 bases and J gave up 3 bases, with 27 bases separating them.

This clone appeared a single time. Other DNA variants within this sample encode the same CDR3. This chain uses TRBV5-1 with TRBJ2-1; a weak D match, TRBD2 (6 bases). The CDR3 spans 15 residues. The V end was cut by 2 bases, the J end by 3 bases, with 12 bases between. Germline CDR1 reads SGHRS; CDR2 reads YFSETQ. The CDR3 bases are TGCGCCAGCAGCTTCTCTGGGGGACTCTACAATGAGCAGTTCTTC. This codes for CASSFSGGLYNEQFF.

About this clone: Other nucleotide sequences from this sample produce the same CDR3. The rearrangement joins TRBV15 to TRBJ1-1, with TRBD1 as a possible D gene (5 bases). This CDR3 region has 14 residues. V lost 0 bases to trimming and J lost 4 bases, with 9 bases between them. Germline V gene data show CDR1 as LNHNV and CDR2 as YYDKDF (reference sequence). CDR3 sequence (DNA): TGTGCCACCAGCAGAGATCTCGGGGGCACTGAAGCTTTCTTT. Protein: CATSRDLGGTEAFF.

V usage is TRBV25-1 and J usage is TRBJ2-3; D not certain. This CDR3 region has 12 residues. Germline CDR1 reads MGHDK; CDR2 reads SYGVNS. Trimming stripped 7 bases from V and 4 bases from J, with 9 bases between. CDR3 loop: CASKSLSDTQYF. CDR3 sequence (DNA): TGTGCCAGCAAAAGCTTATCAGATACGCAGTATTTT.